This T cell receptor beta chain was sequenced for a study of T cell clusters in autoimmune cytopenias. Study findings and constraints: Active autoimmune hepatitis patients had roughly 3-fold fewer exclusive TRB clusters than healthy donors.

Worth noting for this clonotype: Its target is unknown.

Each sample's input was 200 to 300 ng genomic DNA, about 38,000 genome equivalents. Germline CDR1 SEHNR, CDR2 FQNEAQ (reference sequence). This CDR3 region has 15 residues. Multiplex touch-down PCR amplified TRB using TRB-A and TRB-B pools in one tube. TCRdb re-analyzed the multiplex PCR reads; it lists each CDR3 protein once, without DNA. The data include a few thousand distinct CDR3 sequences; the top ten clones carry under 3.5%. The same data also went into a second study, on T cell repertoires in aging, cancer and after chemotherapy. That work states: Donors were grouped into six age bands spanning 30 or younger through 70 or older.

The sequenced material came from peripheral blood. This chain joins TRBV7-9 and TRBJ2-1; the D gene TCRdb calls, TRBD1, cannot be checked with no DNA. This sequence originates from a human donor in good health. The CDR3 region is CASSFSGGASHEQFF.